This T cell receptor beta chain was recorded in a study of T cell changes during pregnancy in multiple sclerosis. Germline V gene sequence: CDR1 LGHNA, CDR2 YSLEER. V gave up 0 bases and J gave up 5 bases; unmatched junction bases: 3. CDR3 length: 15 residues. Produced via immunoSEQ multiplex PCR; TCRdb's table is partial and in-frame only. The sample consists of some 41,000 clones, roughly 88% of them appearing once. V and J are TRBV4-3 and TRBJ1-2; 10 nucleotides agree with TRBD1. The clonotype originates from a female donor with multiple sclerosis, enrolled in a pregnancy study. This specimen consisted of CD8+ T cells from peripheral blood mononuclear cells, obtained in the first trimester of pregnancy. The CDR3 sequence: CASSQDSGQGYGYTF. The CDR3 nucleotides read TGCGCCAGCAGCCAAGATTCGGGACAGGGGTATGGCTACACCTTC.